This TCR beta chain was captured in a study of cytotoxic CD8 clonotypes in ibrutinib-treated CLL. Concerning this clone: Antigen specificity is unknown.

Study results and limitations: Ibrutinib response saw clonality rise, and progression saw it return toward baseline.

Germline V gene lookup returns CDR1 SEHNR and CDR2 FQNEAQ (reference sequence). The CDR3 is 15 residues long. Deletions cut 3 bases from V and 1 base from J, with 10 bases between. Assay used: immunoSEQ multiplex PCR; TCRdb lists only in-frame clones, some missing. The sample lists roughly 300,000 clones; around 76% were seen once. The receptor comes from a human donor with chronic lymphocytic leukemia. This sequence joins TRBV7-9 and TRBJ2-4, with D unresolved. The sequencing used PBMCs, collected at disease progression, from a patient treated with ibrutinib. CDR3: CASSFVDGAKNIQYF. The CDR3 nucleotides read TGTGCCAGCAGCTTTGTGGATGGGGCCAAAAACATTCAGTACTTC.